This TCR beta chain was identified during a study of post-analysis software for immune sequencing data. The CDR3 extends over 19 amino acids. Germline-derived CDR1 and CDR2 are DFQATT and SNEGSKA (reference sequence). Trimming at V came to 6 bases and at J to 2 bases, leaving 17 bases not matched to a gene. Unique molecular identifiers were present in the TCR beta cDNA libraries. TCRdb itself ran the PCR reads through MiXCR, one entry per CDR3 protein. The sample consists of 820,000 or so distinct CDR3 sequences, approximately 57% of them appearing once. A note on this clonotype: No antigen is known for it.

Study observations and caveats: Among roughly five TRBV segments more frequent in patients than controls were TRBV5-6, TRBV5-1 and TRBV20-1.

Source material: blood. The rearrangement joins TRBV20-1 to TRBJ2-1, with 12 bases identical to TRBD1. This receptor was taken from a girl under 18 with multiple sclerosis. Written as DNA, the CDR3 is TGCAGTGCCTCAAGAGTCGGGACAGGGGGCAGACGGCCCTACAATGAGCAGTTCTTC. This codes for CSASRVGTGGRRPYNEQFF.